A selection of T cell receptor beta chains follows, all from one sample in a study of identical twins. TCRdb redid the calling of the 5' RACE reads with MiXCR, one entry per CDR3 protein. The repertoire has a few hundred thousand distinct CDR3 sequences, approximately 13% of them found once; the top ten carry roughly 7.8%. The same data also contributed to another study, on yellow fever vaccine responses in identical twins.

The sample was CD8+ T cells sorted from blood. All receptors come from a woman younger than 35 in good health. CDR3s include the opening cysteine and the closing phenylalanine or tryptophan. Not every row has a clone size; where given, it reads once, few, many or a size class.

v_call: TRBV9
clone_size: few
j_call: TRBJ2-2
cdr3_aa: CASSVEVTSGGSGELFF

v_call: TRBV20-1
clone_size: many
j_call: TRBJ1-4
cdr3_aa: CSAEQGFGEKLFF

v_call: TRBV10-3
clone_size: few
j_call: TRBJ2-3
cdr3_aa: CAISESGYTRDITPPGTDTQYF

v_call: TRBV7-6
clone_size: once
j_call: TRBJ2-1
cdr3_aa: CASSLAPTSYNEQFF

v_call: TRBV2
clone_size: few
j_call: TRBJ1-1
cdr3_aa: CASTGNEAFF

v_call: TRBV9
clone_size: few
j_call: TRBJ2-1
cdr3_aa: CASSVVGLAGNEQFF

v_call: TRBV6-2/TRBV6-3
clone_size: few
j_call: TRBJ1-1
cdr3_aa: CASSYPNREAFF

v_call: TRBV23-1
clone_size: -
j_call: TRBJ2-1
cdr3_aa: CASSLTGTGAYNEQFF

v_call: TRBV29-1
clone_size: -
j_call: TRBJ1-2
cdr3_aa: CSVESSGRNYGYTF

v_call: TRBV12-3/TRBV12-4
clone_size: few
j_call: TRBJ2-7
cdr3_aa: CASSRTGTSILEQYF

v_call: TRBV7-8
clone_size: few
j_call: TRBJ2-1
cdr3_aa: CASSSTRGGPYNEQFF

v_call: TRBV19
clone_size: -
j_call: TRBJ1-6
cdr3_aa: CAKDANNSPLHF

v_call: TRBV28
clone_size: -
j_call: TRBJ1-1
cdr3_aa: CASSFNEAFF

v_call: TRBV7-3
clone_size: -
j_call: TRBJ2-1
cdr3_aa: CASSALAGVGDEQFF

v_call: TRBV4-1
clone_size: few
j_call: TRBJ2-5
cdr3_aa: CASSQGGVGTQYF

v_call: TRBV6-4
clone_size: -
j_call: TRBJ2-3
cdr3_aa: CASSDWGLTSTDTQYF

v_call: TRBV24-1
clone_size: -
j_call: TRBJ1-1
cdr3_aa: CATSDFPQSTEAFF

v_call: TRBV5-1
clone_size: few
j_call: TRBJ2-1
cdr3_aa: CASSLSPGDWDEQFF

v_call: TRBV20-1
clone_size: -
j_call: TRBJ1-2
cdr3_aa: CSARDNTNYGYTF

v_call: TRBV6-1
clone_size: few
j_call: TRBJ2-3
cdr3_aa: CASSEDVGQKEYF

v_call: TRBV3-1
clone_size: -
j_call: TRBJ1-6
cdr3_aa: CASSLRTGYNSPLHF

v_call: TRBV15
clone_size: few
j_call: TRBJ1-2
cdr3_aa: CATSESEFHRDGYTF

v_call: TRBV2
clone_size: few
j_call: TRBJ2-5
cdr3_aa: CASSESSGSEETQYF

v_call: TRBV6-1
clone_size: -
j_call: TRBJ2-7
cdr3_aa: CAGGTGDYEQYF

v_call: TRBV12-3/TRBV12-4
clone_size: few
j_call: TRBJ1-5
cdr3_aa: CASSFEWVDSNQPQHF

v_call: TRBV27
clone_size: few
j_call: TRBJ2-1
cdr3_aa: CASSYAIYNEQFF

v_call: TRBV11-1
clone_size: -
j_call: TRBJ2-5
cdr3_aa: CASSLVGLAGKRLQETQYF

v_call: TRBV6-5
clone_size: many
j_call: TRBJ2-1
cdr3_aa: CASSSGTPGINEQFF

v_call: TRBV2
clone_size: -
j_call: TRBJ2-1
cdr3_aa: CASSPGRSPAYNEQFF

v_call: TRBV12-3/TRBV12-4
clone_size: -
j_call: TRBJ2-3
cdr3_aa: CASSFRQYTQYF

v_call: TRBV7-8
clone_size: -
j_call: TRBJ2-5
cdr3_aa: CASTLPPSGLETQYF

v_call: TRBV15
clone_size: many
j_call: TRBJ1-2
cdr3_aa: CATSREQINYGYTF

v_call: TRBV29-1
clone_size: many
j_call: TRBJ1-1
cdr3_aa: CSVKGGEVLDTEAFF

v_call: TRBV7-9
clone_size: -
j_call: TRBJ2-7
cdr3_aa: CASSLRTGTDYEQYF

v_call: TRBV12-3/TRBV12-4
clone_size: many
j_call: TRBJ2-5
cdr3_aa: CASNRGGETQYF

v_call: TRBV9
clone_size: -
j_call: TRBJ2-2
cdr3_aa: CASSAAAGGLTGELFF

v_call: TRBV7-9
clone_size: few
j_call: TRBJ2-3
cdr3_aa: CATRERADTQYF

v_call: TRBV7-8
clone_size: few
j_call: TRBJ2-7
cdr3_aa: CASSLSASGPTYEQYF

v_call: TRBV2
clone_size: -
j_call: TRBJ2-2
cdr3_aa: CASLIGGVYTGELFF

v_call: TRBV12-3/TRBV12-4
clone_size: few
j_call: TRBJ2-2
cdr3_aa: CASISGTGGTSNTGELFF